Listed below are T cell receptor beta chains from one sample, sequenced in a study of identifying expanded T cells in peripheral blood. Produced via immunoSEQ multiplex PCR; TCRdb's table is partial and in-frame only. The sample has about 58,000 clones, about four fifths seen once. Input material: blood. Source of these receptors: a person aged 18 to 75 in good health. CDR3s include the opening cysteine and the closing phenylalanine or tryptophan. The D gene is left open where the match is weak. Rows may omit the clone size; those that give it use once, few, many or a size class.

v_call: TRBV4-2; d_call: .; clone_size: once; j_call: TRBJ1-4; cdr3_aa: CASSQDAVTNEKLFF; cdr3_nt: TGTGCCAGCAGCCAAGATGCAGTAACTAATGAAAAACTGTTTTTT
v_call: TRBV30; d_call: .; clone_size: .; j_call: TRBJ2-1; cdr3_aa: CAWSLGRGPNNEQFF; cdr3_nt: TGTGCCTGGTCCTTGGGCCGAGGTCCCAACAATGAGCAGTTCTTC
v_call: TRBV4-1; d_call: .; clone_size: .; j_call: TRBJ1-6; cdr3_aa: CASSQEGTASYSPLHF; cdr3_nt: TGCGCCAGCAGCCAAGAAGGGACGGCGTCCTATTCACCCCTCCACTTT
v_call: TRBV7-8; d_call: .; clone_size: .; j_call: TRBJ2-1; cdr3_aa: CASSLGPMGDEQFF; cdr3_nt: TGTGCCAGCAGCTTGGGTCCGATGGGCGATGAGCAGTTCTTC
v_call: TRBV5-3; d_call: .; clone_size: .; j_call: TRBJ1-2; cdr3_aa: CARSRGSGSGCSCGYTF; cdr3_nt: TGTGCCAGAAGCCGGGGGTCGGGATCAGGTTGTTCTTGTGGCTACACCTTC
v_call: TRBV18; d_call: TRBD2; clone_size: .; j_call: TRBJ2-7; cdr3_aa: CASSPSGIATYEQYF; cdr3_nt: TGTGCCAGCTCACCTAGCGGGATTGCCACCTACGAGCAGTACTTC
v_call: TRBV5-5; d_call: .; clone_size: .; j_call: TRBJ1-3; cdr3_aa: CASSTNTVYSGNTIYF; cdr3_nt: TGTGCCAGCAGCACGAACACAGTTTACTCTGGAAACACCATATATTTT
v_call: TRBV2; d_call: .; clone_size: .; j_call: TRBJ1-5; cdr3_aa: CASSETGPAPQHF; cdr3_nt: TGTGCCAGCAGTGAAACGGGTCCGGCGCCCCAGCATTTT
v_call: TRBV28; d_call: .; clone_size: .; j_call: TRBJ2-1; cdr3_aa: CASSTWDFHEQFF; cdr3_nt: TGTGCCAGCAGTACATGGGACTTCCATGAGCAGTTCTTC
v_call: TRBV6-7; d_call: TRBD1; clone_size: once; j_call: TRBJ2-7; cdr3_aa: CASSYPETPGQGARQYF; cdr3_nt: TGTGCCAGCAGTTACCCCGAAACGCCGGGACAGGGGGCTCGGCAGTACTTC
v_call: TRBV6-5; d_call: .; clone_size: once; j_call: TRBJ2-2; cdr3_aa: CASSRNGGELFF; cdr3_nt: TGTGCCAGCAGTAGAAATGGTGGGGAGCTGTTTTTT
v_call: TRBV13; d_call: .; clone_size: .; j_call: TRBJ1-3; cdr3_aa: CASSLRGSTIYF; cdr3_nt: TGTGCCAGCAGCTTAAGAGGGAGCACCATATATTTT
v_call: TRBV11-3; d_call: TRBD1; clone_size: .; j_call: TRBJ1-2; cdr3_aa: CASSFRGLWYGYTF; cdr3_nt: TGTGCCAGCAGCTTCAGGGGGCTTTGGTATGGCTACACCTTC
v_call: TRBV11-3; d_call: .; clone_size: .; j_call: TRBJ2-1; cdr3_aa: CASSLAGGYNEQFF; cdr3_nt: TGTGCCAGCAGCTTAGCGGGCGGCTACAATGAGCAGTTCTTC
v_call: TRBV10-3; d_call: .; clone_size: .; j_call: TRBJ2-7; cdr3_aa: CAHGAESYEQYF; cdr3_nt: TGTGCCCACGGGGCGGAATCCTACGAGCAGTACTTC
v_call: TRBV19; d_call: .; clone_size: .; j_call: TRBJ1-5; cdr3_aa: CASSIRLDQPQHF; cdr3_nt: TGTGCCAGTAGTATTAGGCTAGATCAGCCCCAGCATTTT
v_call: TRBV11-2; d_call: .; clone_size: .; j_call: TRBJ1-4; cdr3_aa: CASSLDRGRGKLFF; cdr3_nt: TGTGCCAGCAGCTTAGATCGGGGGCGGGGCAAACTGTTTTTT
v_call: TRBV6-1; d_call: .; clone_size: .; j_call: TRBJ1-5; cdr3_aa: CASSGHRGKSNQPQHF; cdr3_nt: TGTGCCAGCAGTGGCCATAGGGGAAAGAGCAATCAGCCCCAGCATTTT
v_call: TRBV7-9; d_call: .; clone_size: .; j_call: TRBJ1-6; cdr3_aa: CASSLRTGIGNSPLHF; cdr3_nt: TGTGCCAGCAGCCTCAGAACAGGGATTGGGAATTCACCCCTCCACTTT
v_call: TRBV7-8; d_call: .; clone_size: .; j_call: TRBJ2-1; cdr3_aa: CASSPIPYSMSYNEQFF; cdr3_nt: TGTGCCAGCAGCCCAATCCCATATAGTATGTCGTACAATGAGCAGTTCTTC
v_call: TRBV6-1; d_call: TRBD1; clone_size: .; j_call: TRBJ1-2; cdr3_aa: CASRPGTEVGYTF; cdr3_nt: TGTGCCAGCAGACCCGGGACAGAGGTCGGCTACACCTTC
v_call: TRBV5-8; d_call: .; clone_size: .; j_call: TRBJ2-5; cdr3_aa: CASSSLETQYF; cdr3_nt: TGTGCCAGCAGCTCCCTGGAGACCCAGTACTTC
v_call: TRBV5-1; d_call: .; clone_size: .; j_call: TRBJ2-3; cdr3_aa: CASSLEVLAADTQYF; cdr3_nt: TGCGCCAGCAGCTTGGAGGTATTAGCCGCGGATACGCAGTATTTT
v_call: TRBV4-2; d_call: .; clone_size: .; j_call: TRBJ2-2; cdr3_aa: CASSQEGSGGPDTGELFF; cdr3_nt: TGTGCCAGCAGCCAAGAAGGTTCAGGGGGGCCGGACACCGGGGAGCTGTTTTTT
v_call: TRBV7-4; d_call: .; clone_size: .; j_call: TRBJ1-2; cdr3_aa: CASSPRDVGDYGYTF; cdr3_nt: TGTGCCAGCAGCCCCCGGGACGTAGGAGACTATGGCTACACCTTC